The 26 T cell receptor beta chains presented below share a single source sample, sequenced in a study of T cell changes during pregnancy in multiple sclerosis. TCRdb keeps only in-frame clones here, not all; method: immunoSEQ multiplex PCR. The sample shows 30,000 to 40,000 clones, approximately 89% of them seen only once. The sample in question was CD4+ T cells from peripheral blood mononuclear cells, obtained after pregnancy. The receptors here all came from a female donor in good health, enrolled as a control in a pregnancy study.

This chain links TRBV4-3 with TRBJ1-1, with D perhaps TRBD1 (5 bases). The V end lost 3 bases, the J end lost 10 bases, and 21 bases lay between the germline ends. CDR3 length: 15 residues. Germline CDR1 and CDR2: LGHNA and YSLEER. The chain's CDR3 is CASSQGGSALHGAFF. In DNA form, the CDR3 reads TGCGCCAGCAGCCAGGGGGGTTCAGCCCTCCATGGAGCTTTCTTT.

This clone showed up just once. This chain links TRBV19 with TRBJ1-5; D perhaps matches TRBD1 (5 bases). Trimming cost V 4 bases and J 4 bases, with 17 bases left between them. The CDR3 is 16 residues long. CDR1 and CDR2 from the germline V gene are LNHDA and SQIVND (reference sequence). The CDR3 here is CASSSGHPKANQPQHF. CDR3 bases: TGTGCCAGTAGTAGCGGACACCCAAAGGCGAATCAGCCCCAGCATTTT. Full variable domain (remainder filled in from reference TRBV19 and TRBJ1-5): DGGITQSPKYLFRKEGQNVTLSCEQNLNHDAMYWYRQDPGQGLRLIYYSQIVNDFQKGDIAEGYSVSREKKESFPLTVTSAQKNPTAFYLCASSSGHPKANQPQHFGDGTRLSIL.

As DNA, the CDR3 is TGTGCCAGCAGATTACAGGGGAGCACTGAAGCTTTCTTT. This sequence encodes CASRLQGSTEAFF. V is TRBV6-6 and J is TRBJ1-1, with TRBD1 identical over 7 bases. Germline CDR1 reads MNHNY; CDR2 reads SVGAGI (reference sequence). CDR3 length equals 13 residues. The trim removed 6 bases at V and 4 bases at J, leaving 5 bases unmatched.

The chain employs TRBV7-9 and TRBJ1-2; D perhaps matches TRBD1 (6 bases). The CDR3 sequence is 14 residues long. The germline V gene has CDR1 SEHNR and CDR2 FQNEAQ (reference sequence). V was trimmed by 5 bases and J by 7 bases, leaving 17 bases between them. The CDR3 bases are TGTGCCAGCAGCCCCCCGGGACAAAGTACTGGCTACACCTTC. Its protein product is CASSPPGQSTGYTF.

The chain uses TRBV19 and TRBJ2-2, with a tentative D call TRBD2 (7 bases). The V end lost 3 bases, the J end lost 4 bases, and 15 bases lay between the germline ends. CDR3 length equals 16 residues. CDR1 LNHDA and CDR2 SQIVND come from the germline V gene (reference sequence). The CDR3 coding sequence is TGTGCCAGTAGTATCTGGGGGGGCGGCGGCACCGGGGAGCTGTTTTTT. Translation gives CASSIWGGGGTGELFF. The full variable domain, its missing parts supplied by reference TRBV19 and TRBJ2-2, is DGGITQSPKYLFRKEGQNVTLSCEQNLNHDAMYWYRQDPGQGLRLIYYSQIVNDFQKGDIAEGYSVSREKKESFPLTVTSAQKNPTAFYLCASSIWGGGGTGELFFGEGSRLTVL.

V and J are TRBV7-2 and TRBJ2-5; 7 nucleotides line up with TRBD2. With V trimmed by 1 base and J by 4 bases, 15 bases remained unmatched. This CDR3 spans 18 amino acids. Germline V lookup: CDR1 SGHTA, CDR2 FQGNSA. The CDR3, as DNA: TGTGCCAGCAGCTTAGGGGGGGGGAGACTTCTGGACCGAGAGACCCAGTACTTC. It is translated as CASSLGGGRLLDRETQYF. Full variable domain (remainder filled in from reference TRBV7-2 and TRBJ2-5): GAGVSQSPSNKVTEKGKDVELRCDPISGHTALYWYRQSLGQGLEFLIYFQGNSAPDKSGLPSDRFSAERTGGSVSTLTIQRTQQEDSAVYLCASSLGGGRLLDRETQYFGPGTRLLVL.

This rearrangement joins TRBV10-3 to TRBJ2-5, with 10 bases fitting TRBD1. Unmatched junction bases numbered 4, after V lost 10 bases and J lost 2 bases. CDR3 size: 13 residues. Germline CDR1 and CDR2: ENHRY and SYGVKD. The CDR3 bases are TGTGCCACCGGGACAGGGGCGCAAGAGACCCAGTACTTC. It encodes CATGTGAQETQYF.

The CDR3 is CASHQPKGGNSPLHF. CDR3 nucleotide sequence: TGTGCCAGCCACCAGCCCAAAGGCGGGAATTCACCCCTCCACTTT. J is TRBJ1-6 and V is TRBV19; D is unresolved. From germline, CDR1 is LNHDA and CDR2 SQIVND (reference sequence). The CDR3 is 15 amino acids. V was cut by 9 bases and J by 7 bases, with 19 bases left in between.

The chain couples TRBV5-8 to TRBJ2-7, with TRBD1 matching 7 bases. The CDR3 has 14 residues. Germline V gene data show CDR1 as SGHTS and CDR2 as YDEGEE. J gave up 2 bases and V 4 bases, and 6 bases lay outside the gene matches. CDR3 region: CASSRDGTAYEQYF. The CDR3 DNA sequence: TGTGCCAGCAGCAGAGACGGGACAGCCTACGAGCAGTACTTC. The full variable domain, its missing parts supplied by reference TRBV5-8 and TRBJ2-7, is EAGVTQSPTHLIKTRGQQATLRCSPISGHTSVYWYQQALGLGLQFLLWYDEGEERNRGNFPPRFSGRQFPNYSSELNVNALELEDSALYLCASSRDGTAYEQYFGPGTRLTVT.

This clone has only a few counts. The chain uses TRBV7-3 and TRBJ1-1, with D hard to call. V dropped 1 base and J dropped 4 bases, with 7 bases sitting between them. This CDR3 has 13 residues. Germline V CDR1 and CDR2: SGHTA, FQGTGA. The CDR3 sequence is CASSLRRGTEAFF. The CDR3, as DNA: TGTGCCAGCAGCTTAAGGCGGGGCACTGAAGCTTTCTTT.

The chain's CDR3 is CASMGLRLAKNIQYF. DNA of the CDR3: TGTGCCAGCATGGGCCTCAGGCTAGCCAAAAACATTCAGTACTTC. The chain employs TRBV6-6 and TRBJ2-4; D gene unclear. V lost 7 bases to trimming and J lost 0 bases, with 13 bases between them. CDR1 MNHNY and CDR2 SVGAGI come from the germline V gene (reference sequence). CDR3 length: 15 amino acids.

This clone was found once. The chain links TRBV2 to TRBJ1-4, with a tentative D call TRBD1 (6 bases). The CDR3 runs to 14 residues. Germline assignment: CDR1 SNHLY and CDR2 FYNNEI. V gave up 10 bases and J gave up 3 bases, with 15 bases separating them. CDR3 sequence (DNA): TGTGCCACCGAGGGGGGGACCTCTAATGAAAAACTGTTTTTT. It translates to CATEGGTSNEKLFF.

The V call is TRBV5-4, the J call TRBJ2-7, with a tentative D call TRBD2 (6 bases). This CDR3 is 16 amino acids long. CDR1 is SGHNT, CDR2 YYREEE, per germline (reference sequence). V was cut by 4 bases and J by 2 bases, with 19 bases left in between. CDR3 protein: CASSPTKIGGTYEQYF. DNA of the CDR3: TGTGCCAGCAGCCCCACCAAGATCGGCGGGACCTACGAGCAGTACTTC.

The chain is built from TRBV6-4 and TRBJ1-2, with D possibly TRBD1 on 5 matching bases. The CDR3 has 17 amino acids. V lost 2 bases, J lost 0 bases, and 16 bases lay in between. Germline CDR1 reads MRHNA; CDR2 reads SNTAGT. In nucleotides, the CDR3 is TGTGCCAGCAGTGACAGTCGGCAGGGAGGTACTAACTATGGCTACACCTTC. It encodes CASSDSRQGGTNYGYTF.

The rearrangement joins TRBV5-1 to TRBJ2-5, with TRBD1 matching 8 bases. With 1 base clipped from V and 4 bases from J, the junction kept 3 bases outside the gene matches. CDR3 length equals 14 residues. Germline values: CDR1 SGHRS, CDR2 YFSETQ. The CDR3 sequence is CASSLQGAGETQYF. CDR3 coding DNA: TGCGCCAGCAGCTTGCAGGGGGCGGGAGAGACCCAGTACTTC.

This CDR3 is CASSPTEGQGARMSGYTF. The CDR3 nucleotides read TGTGCCAGCAGTCCAACAGAGGGACAGGGGGCCCGGATGTCTGGCTACACCTTC. V gene TRBV27 combines with J gene TRBJ1-2; 12 bases agree with TRBD1. The germline gives CDR1 MNHEY, CDR2 SMNVEV (reference sequence). The CDR3 has 18 amino acids. J gave up 7 bases and V 5 bases, and 17 bases lay outside the gene matches.

This chain uses TRBV2 with TRBJ2-1, with 9 bases matching TRBD1. CDR3 size: 15 residues. V trimming: 6 bases; J trimming: 5 bases; junction bases outside the gene matches: 8. Germline values: CDR1 SNHLY, CDR2 FYNNEI. The CDR3 loop reads CASRGAGTGNNEQFF. The CDR3 region has the DNA TGTGCCAGCAGGGGGGCCGGGACAGGGAACAATGAGCAGTTCTTC.

The rearrangement links TRBV4-3 to TRBJ1-1; a possible D gene is TRBD1 (6 bases). Germline V CDR1 and CDR2: LGHNA, YSLEER. Trimming took off 1 base at V and 4 bases at J, with 16 bases between the two ends. This CDR3 region has 16 residues. The CDR3 DNA sequence: TGCGCCAGCAGCCAAGTGAGGTGGGGGCGCGGCACTGAAGCTTTCTTT. Translated: CASSQVRWGRGTEAFF.

The chain combines TRBV5-4 with TRBJ1-4; 7 positions agree with TRBD1. With V trimmed by 1 base and J by 7 bases, 10 bases remained unmatched. CDR1 and CDR2 (germline): SGHNT, YYREEE (reference sequence). The CDR3 has 16 amino acids. DNA of the CDR3: TGTGCCAGCAGCTTGATCGGACAGGAAATGGGTGAAAAACTGTTTTTT. This translates into CASSLIGQEMGEKLFF.

V is TRBV19 and J is TRBJ2-3; TRBD2 agrees at 9 bases. After removal of 3 bases from V and 6 bases from J, the junction contained 7 bases not matched to a gene. Germline V gene lookup returns CDR1 LNHDA and CDR2 SQIVND (reference sequence). CDR3 length equals 15 residues. The CDR3 region has the DNA TGTGCCAGTAGTATTCCTGGGACTAGCTCCGATACGCAGTATTTT. It translates to CASSIPGTSSDTQYF.

CDR3 sequence: CASTRRQGMNTEAFF. In nucleotides, the CDR3 is TGTGCCAGTACCCGCCGACAGGGAATGAACACTGAAGCTTTCTTT. The chain combines TRBV19 with TRBJ1-1; 7 bases line up with TRBD1. V gave up 7 bases and J gave up 0 bases; unmatched junction bases: 8. The length of the CDR3 is 15 residues. Germline V CDR1 and CDR2: LNHDA, SQIVND (reference sequence).

V usage is TRBV6-5 and J usage is TRBJ1-2; D is possibly TRBD1 (6 bases). Germline values: CDR1 MNHEY, CDR2 SVGAGI. The ends were cut back, 9 bases at V and 4 bases at J, with 12 bases in the middle. The CDR3 totals 12 residues. CDR3 region: CASLDSFYGYTF. In nucleotides, the CDR3 is TGTGCCAGTCTGGACAGCTTCTATGGCTACACCTTC.

The chain carries TRBV19 and TRBJ2-2; TRBD1 aligns across 10 bases. CDR3 length equals 14 residues. The V gene's germline CDR1 is LNHDA and CDR2 SQIVND (reference sequence). V trimming: 4 bases; J trimming: 6 bases; junction bases outside the gene matches: 2. The CDR3 nucleotides read TGTGCCAGTAGTAGACAGGGGGCTTCCGGGGAGCTGTTTTTT. Protein sequence: CASSRQGASGELFF.

V and J are TRBV27 and TRBJ2-3; maybe TRBD2 (5 bases). CDR3 length: 15 residues. CDR1 and CDR2 from the germline V gene are MNHEY and SMNVEV (reference sequence). V lost 8 bases and J 4 bases, leaving 19 bases between the germline ends. This CDR3 is CASRWSGVGADTQYF. The CDR3 nucleotides are TGTGCCAGCCGCTGGTCCGGGGTTGGGGCAGATACGCAGTATTTT.

This chain connects TRBV5-1 to TRBJ1-4; 11 positions agree with TRBD1. CDR3 size: 16 residues. Looked up from germline, CDR1 is SGHRS and CDR2 is YFSETQ. V lost 0 bases and J lost 7; bases outside the gene matches: 5. The CDR3 sequence is CASSLGDRGISEKLFF. In nucleotides, the CDR3 is TGCGCCAGCAGCTTGGGGGACAGGGGGATTAGTGAAAAACTGTTTTTT.

The chain couples TRBV29-1 to TRBJ2-3; D is unresolved. The V end was cut by 3 bases, the J end by 4 bases, with 5 bases between. Germline V lookup: CDR1 SQVTM, CDR2 ANQGSEA. This CDR3 comprises 11 residues. CDR3 region: CSVEGPDTQYF. CDR3 bases: TGCAGCGTTGAGGGCCCAGATACGCAGTATTTT.